The 15 T cell receptor beta chains presented below share a single source sample, sequenced in a study of T-cell memory formation after mild COVID-19. TCRdb re-called the 5' RACE reads through MiXCR, storing one row per CDR3 protein. This repertoire shows under 400,000 distinct CDR3 sequences, 21% found once; its top ten account for 12%. The sequenced sample was PBMCs or a T cell subset sorted from them (not recorded which). These receptors all come from an adult woman who had mild COVID-19 (a few samples of this study predate the infection). Cell type and time point are not known.

This clonotype has just a few counts. V is TRBV12-3 or TRBV12-4 and J is TRBJ1-1; TRBD1 might be the D (6 bases). Trimming took 6 bases from V and 1 from J, leaving 12 bases between them. CDR3 length equals 14 residues. The CDR3 loop reads CASSGTMQNTEAFF. The CDR3 bases are TGTGCCAGCAGCGGGACAATGCAGAACACTGAAGCTTTCTTT.

This clonotype was seen only a few times. The chain employs TRBV29-1 and TRBJ1-2, with TRBD1 as a possible D gene (6 bases). Germline V CDR1 and CDR2: SQVTM, ANQGSEA. This CDR3 is 13 amino acids long. V was cut by 4 bases and J by 8 bases, with 17 bases left in between. The CDR3 region has the DNA TGCAGCGTTGCCCAGGGGCCCCTGACCGGCTACACCTTC. Its translation is CSVAQGPLTGYTF.

This chain links TRBV29-1 with TRBJ2-1, with 7 bases lining up with TRBD1. The CDR3 runs 13 residues. Germline trimming cut 7 bases from V and 0 bases from J; bases unmatched to any gene: 3. The V gene's germline CDR1 is SQVTM and CDR2 ANQGSEA. The CDR3 sequence: CSAGTDSYNEQFF. The CDR3 bases are TGCAGCGCCGGGACAGACTCCTACAATGAGCAGTTCTTC.

This clonotype came up a few times. This chain's CDR3 is CAISGLAGGTLKETQYF. The CDR3 DNA reads TGTGCCATCAGTGGACTAGCGGGGGGCACGCTTAAAGAGACCCAGTACTTC. The J gene is TRBJ2-5, the V gene TRBV10-3; 13 bases line up with TRBD2. V shed 4 bases, J shed 3 bases, and the junction held 8 bases outside the gene matches. CDR1 ENHRY and CDR2 SYGVKD come from the germline V gene. The CDR3 runs 17 residues.

This clonotype appeared a few times. J is TRBJ2-3 and V is TRBV7-3; 10 bases map to TRBD2. This CDR3 comprises 18 residues. V lost 8 bases and J lost 2; bases outside the gene matches: 16. Germline V gene lookup returns CDR1 SGHTA and CDR2 FQGTGA. The CDR3 bases are TGTGCCAGCTCCTTAACGGGTTTGCTAGCGGGAGTCACAGATACGCAGTATTTT. Amino acid sequence: CASSLTGLLAGVTDTQYF.

V usage is TRBV19 and J usage is TRBJ1-1; no reliable D call. The CDR3 is made up of 13 amino acids. Germline lookup yields CDR1 LNHDA and CDR2 SQIVND (reference sequence). The V gene lost 6 bases and the J gene lost 5 bases, with 13 bases spanning the gap. The CDR3 DNA reads as TGTGCCAGTAGGGCAGGACTAGGAACTGAAGCTTTCTTT. Translating gives CASRAGLGTEAFF.

This clonotype has only one observation. The V and J genes are TRBV5-1 and TRBJ2-1; 10 nucleotides agree with TRBD1. Looked up from germline, CDR1 is SGHRS and CDR2 is YFSETQ. This CDR3 is built from 15 residues. Trimming at V came to 4 bases and at J to 9 bases, leaving 10 bases not matched to a gene. The CDR3 nucleotides are TGCGCCAGCAGCCTCCGACAGGGGGCGGGTGGTGAGCAGTTCTTC. Translation: CASSLRQGAGGEQFF.

The chain uses TRBV15 and TRBJ1-5; the D is unclear. Germline CDR1 is LNHNV and CDR2 is YYDKDF (reference sequence). V was cut by 5 bases and J by 6 bases, with 11 bases left in between. The CDR3 is made up of 13 amino acids. For the CDR3, the DNA is TGTGCCACCAGCTACGGTGGATTTCAGCCCCAGCATTTT. It translates to CATSYGGFQPQHF.

This sequence joins TRBV20-1 and TRBJ2-4, with a tentative D call TRBD2 (7 bases). V was trimmed by 6 bases and J by 7 bases, leaving 16 bases between them. This CDR3 spans 13 amino acids. Per germline, CDR1 DFQATT and CDR2 SNEGSKA (reference sequence). CDR3 sequence: CSAPLGGRNIQYF. For the CDR3, the DNA is TGCAGTGCACCCCTGGGGGGGCGGAACATTCAGTACTTC.

This chain joins TRBV9 and TRBJ2-3; 11 bases match TRBD2. The V gene's germline CDR1 is SGDLS and CDR2 YYNGEE. The CDR3 has 22 amino acids. V shed 3 bases, J shed 4 bases, and the junction held 25 bases outside the gene matches. CDR3 DNA sequence: TGTGCCAGCAGCGAAAACCTGGGACTAGCGGCACAGATACGTCTTGGTTCAGATACGCAGTATTTT. The encoded protein is CASSENLGLAAQIRLGSDTQYF.

This clonotype occurred a few times. The chain uses TRBV7-9 and TRBJ2-5, with TRBD1 as a possible D gene (8 bases). V was shortened by 5 bases and J by 4 bases, with 17 bases between the two germline ends. CDR3 length: 15 residues. CDR1 SEHNR and CDR2 FQNEAQ come from the germline V gene (reference sequence). CDR3 bases: TGTGCCAGCAGCCGAGGGACTACAGGGGGAGAGACCCAGTACTTC. Translation: CASSRGTTGGETQYF. Filled out from reference TRBV7-9 and TRBJ2-5, the complete variable domain reads DTGVSQNPRHKITKRGQNVTFRCDPISEHNRLYWYRQTLGQGPEFLTYFQNEAQLEKSRLLSDRFSAERPKGSFSTLEIQRTEQGDSAMYLCASSRGTTGGETQYFGPGTRLLVL.

The sample holds a few counts of this clonotype. The CDR3 loop is CSARATSGANVLTF. Written as DNA, the CDR3 is TGCAGTGCTAGAGCGACATCTGGGGCCAACGTCCTGACTTTC. The chain is built from TRBV20-1 and TRBJ2-6; D unresolved. This CDR3 has 14 residues. The V gene lost 1 base and the J gene lost 1 base, with 5 bases spanning the gap. CDR1 is DFQATT and CDR2 is SNEGSKA in the germline V gene (reference sequence).

The sample holds a few counts of this clonotype. The rearrangement uses TRBV28 and TRBJ1-5; a weak D match, TRBD1 (5 bases). Germline-derived CDR1 and CDR2 are MDHEN and SYDVKM. This CDR3 has 14 amino acids. Trimming left V 6 bases short and J 7 bases short, with 16 bases between. This chain's CDR3 is CASRILGGVQPQHF. The DNA for the CDR3 is TGTGCCAGCAGAATACTCGGGGGGGTACAGCCCCAGCATTTT.

This clonotype occurred a few times. This rearrangement joins TRBV12-3 or TRBV12-4 to TRBJ1-1; D is ambiguous. The CDR3 is made up of 12 amino acids. V lost 3 bases, J lost 3 bases, and 5 bases lay in between. CDR3: CASSFSYTEAFF. In DNA form, the CDR3 reads TGTGCCAGCAGTTTTTCTTACACTGAAGCTTTCTTT.

The V and J genes are TRBV5-6 and TRBJ2-2, with TRBD2 identical over 7 bases. J lost 1 base, V lost 2 bases, and 5 bases had no gene match. The CDR3 runs 16 residues. Germline V CDR1 and CDR2: SGHDT, YYEEEE. CDR3 residues: CASSFVIAGNTGELFF. The DNA of the CDR3 is TGTGCCAGCAGCTTCGTGATAGCGGGGAACACCGGGGAGCTGTTTTTT.